This T cell receptor beta chain was identified in a study of blood T cell repertoires in COVID-19. Study-wide background: T cells, B-cell-depleted T cells, or PBMCs supplied cDNA or gDNA.

The CDR3 is made up of 16 amino acids. Germline CDR1 is LNHNV and CDR2 is YYDKDF (reference sequence). The V gene end was trimmed by 3 bases and the J gene end by 4 bases; junction bases not matched to a gene: 9. Using immunoSEQ multiplex PCR, the repertoire was profiled, and TCRdb retains in-frame clones only, with some absent. This repertoire shows 200,000 or so clones, approximately 86% found once; its top ten account for roughly 2%. The sequence derives from a man aged 70 or older with active or convalescent COVID-19. V gene TRBV15 combines with J gene TRBJ2-1; 7 bases align to TRBD2. Source material: peripheral blood. This CDR3 reads CATSSFGGNSYNEQFF. The CDR3 DNA is TGTGCCACCAGCAGCTTCGGGGGGAATTCTTACAATGAGCAGTTCTTC.